This T cell receptor beta chain came from a study of T-cell reconstitution after alpha-beta-depleted transplantation in children. The CDR3 contains 13 residues. J gave up 0 bases and V 6 bases, and 5 bases lay outside the gene matches. Germline lookup yields CDR1 SQVTM and CDR2 ANQGSEA. TCRbeta library construction was performed incorporating unique molecular identifiers. TCRdb analysed the PCR reads with MiXCR anew, one entry per CDR3 protein. The sample lists around 680,000 distinct CDR3 sequences, 16% seen once, with about 1.1% in the top ten. This clonotype was detected ten times or more. The receptor comes from a human donor who donated a stem cell graft to a child with acute myeloid leukemia. The input for sequencing was PBMCs from the stem cell graft donor, taken from the stem cell graft. This chain connects TRBV29-1 to TRBJ2-7, with 7 positions matching TRBD1. The DNA of the CDR3 is TGCAGCGTCGGGACAGCAAGCTCCTACGAGCAGTACTTC. As protein: CSVGTASSYEQYF.